The next 11 T cell receptor beta chains were all read from a single sample in a study of CXCR3-negative and CXCR3-positive naive CD8 T cells. Overall study results and limits: Greater hydrophobicity was found in TRB CDR3s of CXCR3-positive naive cells than of CXCR3-negative naive cells.

TRB cDNA was prepared as libraries by UMI-labeled 5' RACE. Using the 5' RACE reads, TCRdb records one entry per CDR3 protein without DNA. There are about 90,000 distinct CDR3 sequences in the sample, with 0.7% to 1% held by the top ten. No cognate antigen is known for these TCRs. Sequenced material: naive CXCR3+ CD8+ T cells from blood. As to subset: CD45RO-CCR7+CD27+CD95- naive CD8+ T cells expressing CXCR3 (TNR3+). Source of these receptors: a human donor in good health. Some clones in this sample may be carry-over from other donors' samples.

The gene calls are TRBV7-8 and TRBJ2-5; TCRdb selects TRBD1, and the lack of DNA leaves this call unchecked. The CDR3 contains 15 residues. Germline V gene data show CDR1 as SGHVS and CDR2 as FQNEAQ. The CDR3 spells CASSLTGTGQETQYF.

The V gene is TRBV29-1, the J gene TRBJ2-7; the TRBD1 assignment by TCRdb is unverifiable without DNA. The CDR3 runs 11 residues. Germline CDR1 and CDR2: SQVTM and ANQGSEA. The chain's CDR3 is CSVRTVTEQYF.

The rearrangement joins TRBV28 to TRBJ2-3; checking the TCRdb D call of TRBD2 is not possible without DNA. The length of the CDR3 is 14 residues. Germline loops: CDR1 MDHEN, CDR2 SYDVKM. The CDR3 spells CASSLTGATDTQYF. Together with reference TRBV28 and TRBJ2-3, the CDR3 gives the full variable domain: DVKVTQSSRYLVKRTGEKVFLECVQDMDHENMFWYRQDPGLGLRLIYFSYDVKMKEKGDIPEGYSVSREKKERFSLILESASTNQTSMYLCASSLTGATDTQYFGPGTRLTVL.

V usage is TRBV5-1 and J usage is TRBJ2-5; TCRdb's D call, TRBD2, is unchecked because there is no DNA. Germline V lookup: CDR1 SGHRS, CDR2 YFSETQ. The CDR3 runs 15 residues. CDR3 sequence reads: CASSQGLVGQETQYF.

The chain joins TRBV28 to TRBJ2-4. The CDR3 runs to 13 residues. Germline V gene lookup returns CDR1 MDHEN and CDR2 SYDVKM. CDR3 loop: CASSLFGGDIQYF.

The chain has TRBV6-2 or TRBV6-3 and TRBJ2-7; TCRdb names TRBD1, which stays unverified in the absence of DNA. This CDR3 is 14 amino acids long. Germline V gene lookup returns CDR1 MNHEY and CDR2 SVGEGT. CDR3 residues: CASTTGRAPYEQYF.

The V gene is TRBV15, the J gene TRBJ2-7; TCRdb gives TRBD2 as the D gene, but with no DNA this cannot be confirmed. The CDR3 runs to 16 residues. Germline V gene data show CDR1 as LNHNV and CDR2 as YYDKDF (reference sequence). CDR3 residues: CATSFPGTSGSEEQYF.

The chain joins TRBV7-9 to TRBJ1-1; TCRdb lists TRBD1, though no DNA is available to test this call. Germline assignment: CDR1 SEHNR and CDR2 FQNEAQ (reference sequence). This CDR3 spans 14 amino acids. The CDR3 here is CASSLWTVNTEAFF.

The chain couples TRBV6-5 to TRBJ1-1; TCRdb selects TRBD1, and the lack of DNA leaves this call unchecked. CDR1 MNHEY and CDR2 SVGAGI come from the germline V gene. This CDR3 comprises 13 residues. CDR3 in amino acids: CASSAGQGSEAFF.

This clonotype is medium-sized by frequency. The chain carries TRBV20-1 and TRBJ2-2; TCRdb gives TRBD1 as the D gene, but with no DNA this cannot be confirmed. The CDR3 extends over 16 amino acids. In germline, CDR1 is DFQATT, CDR2 SNEGSKA (reference sequence). The CDR3 region is CSARSPGAGDTGELFF.

The chain joins TRBV12-3 or TRBV12-4 to TRBJ2-5; with no DNA, the TCRdb D assignment of TRBD2 cannot be verified. The CDR3 has 12 residues. CDR3 sequence reads: CASSFGGETQYF.